This T cell receptor beta chain is from a study of shared clonotypes between healthy human individuals (dated by TCRdb to 2018 to 2020). For context, the study as a whole: A few men and a couple of women, aged 18 to 49 years, made up the cohort. Per donor, three plates each were used for CD4 naive and CD4 memory, two for CD8 naive, and one for CD8 memory. The study deeply sequenced blood TCR repertoires of about 5 healthy adults to estimate repertoire size and the extent of clonotype sharing between individuals. To increase sequencing depth and limit assay-specific biases, different laboratories used diverse techniques to prepare libraries and sequence TCR repertoires. Between about 0.8 and 9 billion PBMCs per donor were obtained by leukapheresis. The study at large found these results: Roughly 5% of naive CD4, around 4% of naive CD8, about 2.5% of memory CD4, and approximately 0.39% of memory CD8 clonotypes were shared across several donors. Naive subsets generally had larger estimated clonotype richness than memory subsets did. The genetic and exposure-history diversity represented was limited by the small number of donors. Clonotypes shared by all four sorted-subset donors showed higher generation probabilities than non-shared clonotypes. Pairwise subsampling led to the expectation that sequencing depth would affect the degree of clonotype sharing among donors. Even with the large sequencing depth, rarefaction of the sorted-subset datasets indicated that sequencing was incomplete. Sampling was restricted to blood, and TCR repertoires in tissues likely differ from the TCR repertoires found in blood.

A word on this clone: Its binding antigen is unknown. The sample holds no much larger clone one base away, and base qualities are not on file.

Relative to germline, V is 3 bases shorter and J is 0 bases shorter, with 9 bases between their ends. The CDR3 contains 15 residues, cysteine and phenylalanine counted. CDR3 DNA is the only sequence kept; it has 45 bases, read in frame from the first base. CDR1 and CDR2, per the germline V gene, are LGHNA and YSLEER. The donors were healthy, HIV-negative adults with no recently reported acute infections or vaccinations. All donors were Caucasian adults living in Nashville, Tennessee, USA. CD4+ T cells were enriched by magnetic negative selection; naive cells were then positively selected on CD45RA, and the negative fraction formed the memory subset. After blood collection by leukapheresis, PBMCs were isolated using Ficoll-Histopaque density gradient centrifugation and then cryopreserved in the vapor phase of liquid nitrogen. Analytical flow cytometry was used to check the purity and quantity of each magnetically sorted T cell population. From each sorted fraction, genomic DNA was isolated and quantified by UV absorbance on a Nanodrop 2000c.

Using the deep immunoSEQ assay, multiplex PCR amplified TCR CDR3 regions from genomic DNA. Extracted genomic DNA from each cell subset was distributed evenly across all wells of several immunoSEQ 96-well plates, and each plate was treated as a replicate. Each replicate PCR for sorted subsets received roughly 0.2 ug genomic DNA, equal to roughly 30,000 T cell genomes. Purified libraries were quantified with a Qubit 3.0 fluorometer, sized on a Bioanalyzer 2100, and re-quantified with the KAPA Library Quantification kit. A separate single-read 150-cycle Illumina NextSeq 550 flow cell was used to sequence each immunoSEQ 96-well plate. On the authors' methods: The immunoSEQ output contained only junctional sequences without quality scores, so filtering could not match that applied to full-length reads. Sequences were annotated with PyIR, a Python wrapper for IgBLAST v1.9, and V/J genes and CDR3 were assigned using IMGT germline references. Reads were removed for weak V/J assignments (E-value above 1e-6), missing CDR3, stop codons, out-of-frame junctions, or ambiguous translated residues. V3J clonotypes were defined as sequences sharing an identical inferred V gene, J gene, and CDR3 amino acid sequence. The percentage overlap between two repertoires was calculated by dividing the number of shared unique clonotypes by the size of the smaller repertoire. Richness of each repertoire was evaluated using RTK rarefaction, the Chao1 estimator, and Recon v2.1 estimates of unobserved clonotypes. For all TCRbeta clonotypes obtained by the gDNA method from a few donors, generation probabilities were computed with OLGA. TCRdb took this table from immuneACCESS and kept in-frame rearrangements with V and J called. Such tables lack part of the clones; where checked against another copy, unresolved V genes explain under half of the gap, and the rest is unexplained. D and trimming come from the DNA, and the V and J calls and clone size come from that table. In this sample the table shows approximately 2.5 million clones, more than 80% of which occur a single time. The leading ten clones occupy more than 0.12% of the sample.

Specimen: naive CD4+ T cells sorted from blood. The sample's cell subset or site label, decoded: CD45RA+ positively selected. The chain employs TRBV4-3 and TRBJ1-5; TRBD1 is a possible D gene, resting on 5 matching bases. The sequence came from a man aged 18-30 years in good health. The sequence in DNA is TGCGCCAGCAGCCAGGGGCTATCTAGCAATCAGCCCCAGCATTTT. Its coded protein is CASSQGLSSNQPQHF.